Following are 9 T cell receptor beta chains from one sample sequenced in a study of T cell responses to AZD1222 COVID-19 vaccine. The protocol was immunoSEQ multiplex PCR, while the TCRdb copy is restricted to in-frame clones and leaves out a portion. The profile shows fewer than 100,000 clones, 70% to 90% of them singletons. The material sequenced was peripheral blood, taken on day 0 of AZD1222 vaccination. These receptors all stem from an adult in good health.

Written as DNA, the CDR3 is TGTGCCAGCAGTGCCCCGGGCACCGGGGAGCTGTTTTTT. This translates into CASSAPGTGELFF. The rearrangement joins TRBV28 to TRBJ2-2; D uncertain. CDR3 length: 13 amino acids. V was cut by 5 bases and J by 4 bases, with 8 bases left in between. Looked up from germline, CDR1 is MDHEN and CDR2 is SYDVKM.

The V call is TRBV28, the J call TRBJ1-2; no definite D call. The length of the CDR3 is 14 residues. CDR1 MDHEN and CDR2 SYDVKM come from the germline V gene. V was clipped by 3 bases and J by 0 bases, with 8 bases between them. DNA of the CDR3: TGTGCCAGCAGTTTTTCATCCTCTAACTATGGCTACACCTTC. Protein product: CASSFSSSNYGYTF.

The J gene is TRBJ2-7, the V gene TRBV5-6; D is uncertain. CDR3 length equals 13 residues. V was shortened by 2 bases and J by 2 bases, with 8 bases between the two germline ends. Germline CDR1 reads SGHDT; CDR2 reads YYEEEE. The CDR3 loop is CASSFSHPYEQYF. Written as DNA, the CDR3 is TGTGCCAGCAGCTTTTCTCACCCCTACGAGCAGTACTTC. Supplemented by reference TRBV5-6 and TRBJ2-7, the full variable domain reads DAGVTQSPTHLIKTRGQQVTLRCSPKSGHDTVSWYQQALGQGPQFIFQYYEEEERQRGNFPDRFSGHQFPNYSSELNVNALLLGDSALYLCASSFSHPYEQYFGPGTRLTVT.

The chain is built from TRBV7-9 and TRBJ1-1; D not certain. Trimming stripped 2 bases from V and 4 bases from J, with 11 bases between. In germline, CDR1 is SEHNR, CDR2 FQNEAQ (reference sequence). CDR3 length equals 14 residues. The chain's CDR3 is CASSLSGGSTEAFF. As DNA, the CDR3 is TGTGCCAGCAGCTTATCAGGTGGGAGCACTGAAGCTTTCTTT.

The gene calls are TRBV4-3 and TRBJ1-5; no clear D. From germline, CDR1 is LGHNA and CDR2 YSLEER. V lost 5 bases to trimming and J lost 9 bases, with 17 bases between them. The CDR3 consists of 14 residues. The CDR3: CASSEREDRGPQHF. The CDR3 coding sequence is TGCGCCAGCAGCGAGAGGGAGGACCGGGGGCCCCAGCATTTT.

This clone was seen only once. In nucleotides, the CDR3 is TGTGCCAGCAGCTTGTTCAAGGGGGCTGGCACTGAAGCTTTCTTT. Encoded protein: CASSLFKGAGTEAFF. The V and J genes are TRBV11-2 and TRBJ1-1; TRBD1 matches 7 bases. CDR1 is SGHAT and CDR2 is FQNNGV in the germline V gene. The CDR3 is made up of 15 amino acids. J lost 4 bases, V lost 3 bases, and 8 bases had no gene match.

The gene calls are TRBV7-2 and TRBJ2-7; the match to TRBD2 covers 10 bases. V shed 4 bases and J 0 bases; nucleotides not matched to a gene: 6. Germline V gene data show CDR1 as SGHTA and CDR2 as FQGNSA. The CDR3 runs to 16 residues. The CDR3 DNA sequence: TGTGCCAGCAGCTCCGCTAGCGGGAGCCGCTCCTACGAGCAGTACTTC. Translation: CASSSASGSRSYEQYF.

V and J are TRBV5-6 and TRBJ2-7; TRBD1 is a possible D gene (6 bases). This CDR3 is built from 14 residues. The germline V gene encodes CDR1 SGHDT and CDR2 YYEEEE. Between the trimmed V and J ends, which lost 0 bases and 2 bases, there was a span of 9 bases. The CDR3 sequence: CASSLAGAPYEQYF. The CDR3, as DNA: TGTGCCAGCAGCTTGGCAGGGGCCCCCTACGAGCAGTACTTC.

The chain carries TRBV27 and TRBJ1-2; no definite D call. Germline CDR1 MNHEY, CDR2 SMNVEV (reference sequence). V lost 0 bases, J lost 4 bases, and 18 bases lay in between. This CDR3 is built from 17 residues. In nucleotides, the CDR3 is TGTGCCAGCAGTTTATCCGACCAGGAAGGGAGGCCCTATGGCTACACCTTC. Protein sequence: CASSLSDQEGRPYGYTF.